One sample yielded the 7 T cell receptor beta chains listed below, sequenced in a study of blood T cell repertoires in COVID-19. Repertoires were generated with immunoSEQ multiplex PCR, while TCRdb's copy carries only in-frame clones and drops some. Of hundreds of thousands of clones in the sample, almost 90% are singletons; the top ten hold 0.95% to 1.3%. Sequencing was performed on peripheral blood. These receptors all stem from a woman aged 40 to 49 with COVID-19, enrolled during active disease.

The CDR3 DNA is TGCAGCTCCAACCGGGACAGGGCCCTAAATGAGCAGTTCTTC. This gives the protein CSSNRDRALNEQFF. V gene TRBV29-1 combines with J gene TRBJ2-1, with 9 bases matching TRBD1. The CDR3 contains 14 residues. Germline CDR1 is SQVTM and CDR2 is ANQGSEA. The junction had 12 bases not matched to a gene; V was cut back by 8 bases and J by 7 bases.

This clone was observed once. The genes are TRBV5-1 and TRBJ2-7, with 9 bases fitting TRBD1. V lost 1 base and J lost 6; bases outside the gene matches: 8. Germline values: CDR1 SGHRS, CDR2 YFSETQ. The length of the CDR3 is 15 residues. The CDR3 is CASSLTGQGYSEQYF. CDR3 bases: TGCGCCAGCAGCTTGACGGGACAGGGTTACAGCGAGCAGTACTTC.

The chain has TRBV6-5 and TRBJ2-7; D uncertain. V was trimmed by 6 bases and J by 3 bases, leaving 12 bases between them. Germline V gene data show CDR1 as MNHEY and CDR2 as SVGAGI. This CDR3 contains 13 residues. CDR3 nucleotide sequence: TGTGCCAGCAGAAACTCAGGTCTCTACGAGCAGTACTTC. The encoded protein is CASRNSGLYEQYF.

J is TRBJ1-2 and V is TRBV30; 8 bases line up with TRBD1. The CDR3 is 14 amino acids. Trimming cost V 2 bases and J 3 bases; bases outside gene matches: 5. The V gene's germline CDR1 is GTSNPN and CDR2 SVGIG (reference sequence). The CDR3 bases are TGTGCCTGGAGTAAGGACAGGGCTGACTATGGCTACACCTTC. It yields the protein CAWSKDRADYGYTF. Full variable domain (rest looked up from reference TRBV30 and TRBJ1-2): SQTIHQWPATLVQPVGSPLSLECTVEGTSNPNLYWYRQAAGRGLQLLFYSVGIGQISSEVPQNLSASRPQDRQFILSSKKLLLSDSGFYLCAWSKDRADYGYTFGSGTRLTVV.

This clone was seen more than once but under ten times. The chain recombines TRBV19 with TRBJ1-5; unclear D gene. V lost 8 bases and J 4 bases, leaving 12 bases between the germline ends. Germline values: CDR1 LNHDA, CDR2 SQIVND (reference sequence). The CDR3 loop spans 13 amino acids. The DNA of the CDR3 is TGTGCCAGTGCACAGTCTTCGAATCAGCCCCAGCATTTT. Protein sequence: CASAQSSNQPQHF.

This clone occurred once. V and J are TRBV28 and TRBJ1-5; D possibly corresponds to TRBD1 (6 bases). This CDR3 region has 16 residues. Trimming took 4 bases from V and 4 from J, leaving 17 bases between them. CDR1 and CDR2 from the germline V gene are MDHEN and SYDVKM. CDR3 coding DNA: TGTGCCAGCAGTTCTTATGGAATAAGGGGGAATCAGCCCCAGCATTTT. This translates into CASSSYGIRGNQPQHF.

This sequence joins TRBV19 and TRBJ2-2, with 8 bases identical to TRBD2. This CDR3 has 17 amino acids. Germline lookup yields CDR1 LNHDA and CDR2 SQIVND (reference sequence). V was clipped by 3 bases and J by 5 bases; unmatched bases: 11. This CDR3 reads CASSIRRGVTATGELFF. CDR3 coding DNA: TGTGCCAGTAGTATCCGGCGGGGGGTAACGGCGACCGGGGAGCTGTTTTTT. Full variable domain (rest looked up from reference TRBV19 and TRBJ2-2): DGGITQSPKYLFRKEGQNVTLSCEQNLNHDAMYWYRQDPGQGLRLIYYSQIVNDFQKGDIAEGYSVSREKKESFPLTVTSAQKNPTAFYLCASSIRRGVTATGELFFGEGSRLTVL.